These 28 T cell receptor beta chains were sequenced from one sample in a study of a mutant IDH1 vaccine in newly diagnosed glioma. The repertoire was sequenced with immunoSEQ multiplex PCR; TCRdb's copy has only in-frame clones and lacks some. Among tens of thousands of clones listed, roughly 87% were seen once. No antigen has been assigned to these receptors. Time point specified: week 47, end of study. Vaccinated patients received 300 ug of mutant IDH1 20-mer peptide per dose, with topical imiquimod. The material was PBMCs, obtained from a glioma patient whose treatment included an IDH1 peptide vaccine. Receptor source: a man aged 25 to 40 with glioma.

The chain uses TRBV7-9 and TRBJ1-5, with TRBD1 as a possible D gene (6 bases). Germline CDR1 SEHNR, CDR2 FQNEAQ (reference sequence). There are 15 residues in the CDR3. Between the trimmed V and J ends, which lost 3 bases and 3 bases, there was a span of 12 bases. In nucleotides, the CDR3 is TGTGCCAGCAGCTTGGTGACAGGCCCCAATCAGCCCCAGCATTTT. As protein: CASSLVTGPNQPQHF.

This clone was counted between two and nine times. This chain connects TRBV5-4 to TRBJ1-1, with D tentatively TRBD1 (5 bases). Germline values: CDR1 SGHNT, CDR2 YYREEE (reference sequence). The CDR3 is 14 amino acids. Between the trimmed V and J ends, which lost 3 bases and 6 bases, there was a span of 15 bases. CDR3 nucleotides: TGTGCCAGCAGCTCGGGACTGTTGAAGGCTGAAGCTTTCTTT. Translating it yields CASSSGLLKAEAFF. The full variable domain, with the rest looked up from reference TRBV5-4 and TRBJ1-1, is ETGVTQSPTHLIKTRGQQVTLRCSSQSGHNTVSWYQQALGQGPQFIFQYYREEENGRGNFPPRFSGLQFPNYSSELNVNALELDDSALYLCASSSGLLKAEAFFGQGTRLTVV.

This chain uses TRBV5-5 with TRBJ2-5; possible D gene TRBD1, 7 bases. Trimming shortened V by 4 bases and J by 1 base, and 17 bases separated the two germline ends. CDR3 length: 16 residues. In germline, CDR1 is SGHKS, CDR2 YYEKEE (reference sequence). The CDR3: CASSGGTATIQETQYF. The CDR3 coding sequence is TGTGCCAGCAGCGGGGGGACAGCAACTATCCAAGAGACCCAGTACTTC.

V usage is TRBV7-2 and J usage is TRBJ1-6; D not certain. The germline V gene encodes CDR1 SGHTA and CDR2 FQGNSA. This CDR3 has 13 residues. The ends were cut back, 5 bases at V and 7 bases at J, with 9 bases in the middle. CDR3 sequence (DNA): TGTGCCAGCAGCCCGACCATAAATTCACCCCTCCACTTT. Translation gives CASSPTINSPLHF.

CDR3 sequence: CASSEPPNQPQHF. CDR3 bases: TGTGCCAGCAGTGAACCGCCCAATCAGCCCCAGCATTTT. The chain links TRBV6-1 to TRBJ1-5, with no clear D. The CDR3 spans 13 residues. V was clipped by 2 bases and J by 3 bases, with 5 bases between them. Per germline, CDR1 MNHNS and CDR2 SASEGT.

The chain links TRBV11-2 to TRBJ1-1, with D possibly TRBD1 on 5 matching bases. Germline V gene data show CDR1 as SGHAT and CDR2 as FQNNGV. V dropped 5 bases and J dropped 5 bases, with 18 bases sitting between them. The CDR3 is 15 amino acids. CDR3 sequence reads: CASSLPTAHKTEAFF. In DNA, the CDR3 is TGTGCCAGCAGCCTCCCGACAGCTCACAAAACTGAAGCTTTCTTT.

The chain has TRBV5-4 and TRBJ2-7; 9 bases match TRBD1. Germline V lookup: CDR1 SGHNT, CDR2 YYREEE (reference sequence). The CDR3 length is 14 residues. V lost 4 bases and J lost 4; bases outside the gene matches: 6. The DNA of the CDR3 is TGTGCCAGCAGCAGGACAGGGGCGAGATACGAGCAGTACTTC. Translation gives CASSRTGARYEQYF.

The J gene is TRBJ1-1, the V gene TRBV11-2; the D is unclear. Looked up from germline, CDR1 is SGHAT and CDR2 is FQNNGV. The CDR3 extends over 13 amino acids. V lost 1 base, J lost 6 bases, and 9 bases lay in between. The DNA of the CDR3 is TGTGCCAGCAGCTTAGCCTTTGCGGCTGAAGCTTTCTTT. It translates to CASSLAFAAEAFF.

The chain couples TRBV18 to TRBJ1-3; tentative D call: TRBD1 (6 bases). CDR3 size: 19 residues. Trimming took off 4 bases at V and 0 bases at J, with 22 bases between the two ends. CDR1 and CDR2 (germline): KGHSH, LQKENI. CDR3 amino acids: CASSLRRTESPSSGNTIYF. In DNA form, the CDR3 reads TGTGCCAGCTCACTCAGGAGGACAGAATCACCAAGCTCTGGAAACACCATATATTTT.

The V gene is TRBV5-1, the J gene TRBJ1-2, with D maybe TRBD1 (6 bases). Trimming pared 3 bases from V and 2 bases from J, leaving 20 bases between. The germline CDR1 and CDR2 sequences are SGHRS and YFSETQ. The CDR3 contains 17 residues. The CDR3 protein is CASSSLAQGVVNYGYTF. CDR3 nucleotides: TGCGCCAGCAGCTCCCTGGCACAGGGAGTAGTGAACTATGGCTACACCTTC.

The chain recombines TRBV6-5 with TRBJ2-5; D unresolved. The end of the DNA is better explained by TRBJ2-7, so the J call may be wrong. Germline CDR1 MNHEY, CDR2 SVGAGI. This CDR3 contains 14 residues. The CDR3 sequence: CASLGSRGAYEQYF. The CDR3 DNA reads as TGTGCCAGCCTAGGGTCCCGAGGCGCCTACGAGCAGTACTTC.

This rearrangement joins TRBV30 to TRBJ2-5; the D is unclear. Germline loops: CDR1 GTSNPN, CDR2 SVGIG (reference sequence). The CDR3 length is 12 residues. V was cut by 3 bases and J by 4 bases, with 9 bases left in between. The CDR3 is CAWRTAGETQYF. As DNA, the CDR3 is TGTGCCTGGAGGACGGCCGGAGAGACCCAGTACTTC.

The chain links TRBV13 to TRBJ2-1; 14 bases agree with TRBD2. Germline V lookup: CDR1 PRHDT, CDR2 FYEKMQ (reference sequence). The trim removed 5 bases at V and 3 bases at J, leaving 6 bases unmatched. This CDR3 spans 17 amino acids. CDR3 sequence reads: CASSLRLAGGFYNEQFF. CDR3 in DNA: TGTGCCAGCAGCCTCCGACTAGCGGGGGGGTTCTACAATGAGCAGTTCTTC.

The chain links TRBV29-1 to TRBJ2-7; 9 positions match TRBD1. Germline V gene sequence: CDR1 SQVTM, CDR2 ANQGSEA. The CDR3 loop spans 14 amino acids. The V gene end was trimmed by 4 bases and the J gene end by 5 bases; junction bases not matched to a gene: 9. The CDR3 sequence is CSVGLGQGLHEQYF. DNA of the CDR3: TGCAGCGTTGGACTGGGACAGGGTCTACACGAGCAGTACTTC.

This clone was observed a few times. The rearrangement joins TRBV19 to TRBJ1-1, with D maybe TRBD1 (5 bases). Per germline, CDR1 LNHDA and CDR2 SQIVND (reference sequence). This CDR3 contains 13 residues. Trimming cost V 6 bases and J 0 bases, with 8 bases left between them. The CDR3: CASSDSMNTEAFF. The CDR3 DNA reads TGTGCCAGTAGCGACAGTATGAACACTGAAGCTTTCTTT.

The gene calls are TRBV7-2 and TRBJ1-5; no clear D gene. This CDR3 has 14 residues. V was trimmed by 4 bases and J by 0 bases, leaving 7 bases between them. Germline V gene lookup returns CDR1 SGHTA and CDR2 FQGNSA. As DNA, the CDR3 is TGTGCCAGCAGCTCCCGAGATAGCAATCAGCCCCAGCATTTT. Translated, it gives CASSSRDSNQPQHF.

The chain uses TRBV11-2 and TRBJ2-7; the match to TRBD2 covers 8 bases. V lost 4 bases to trimming and J lost 4 bases; unmatched junction nucleotides: 6. Per germline, CDR1 SGHAT and CDR2 FQNNGV. This CDR3 has 14 amino acids. The DNA for the CDR3 is TGTGCCAGCAGCTATGGCGGGGGGAGGTACGAGCAGTACTTC. Its translation is CASSYGGGRYEQYF.

The V and J genes are TRBV18 and TRBJ1-1; D gene uncertain. Germline V gene sequence: CDR1 KGHSH, CDR2 LQKENI. CDR3 length: 14 residues. V was cut by 3 bases and J by 1 base, with 9 bases left in between. Written as DNA, the CDR3 is TGTGCCAGCTCACCGTTAGGAAGGAACACTGAAGCTTTCTTT. This gives the protein CASSPLGRNTEAFF.

The chain combines TRBV27 with TRBJ2-1; 7 nucleotides agree with TRBD1. Germline CDR1 MNHEY, CDR2 SMNVEV (reference sequence). The CDR3 loop spans 14 amino acids. Trimming took 5 bases from V and 9 from J; bases not matched to a gene: 10. CDR3 DNA sequence: TGTGCCAGCAGTAACGGCAGGGGGAGAGGTGAGCAGTTCTTC. It translates to CASSNGRGRGEQFF.

This rearrangement joins TRBV7-2 to TRBJ2-5; 9 nucleotides agree with TRBD2. Losses at the gene ends were 1 base for V and 0 bases for J; bases not matched to a gene: 6. The CDR3 has 17 amino acids. Germline CDR1 is SGHTA and CDR2 is FQGNSA. The CDR3 DNA reads TGTGCCAGCAGCTTAGGTGGCGGGGGGGCGAACCAAGAGACCCAGTACTTC. Protein sequence: CASSLGGGGANQETQYF.

CDR3 protein: CATSRGVENYGYTF. CDR3 DNA: TGTGCCACCAGCAGAGGGGTAGAGAATTATGGCTACACCTTC. This chain joins TRBV15 and TRBJ1-2; D is unresolved. Germline values: CDR1 LNHNV, CDR2 YYDKDF (reference sequence). V gave up 1 base and J gave up 5 bases, with 11 bases separating them. The CDR3 covers 14 residues.

The chain has TRBV2 and TRBJ1-5; 8 nucleotides agree with TRBD1. The CDR3 runs 15 residues. Losses at the gene ends were 6 bases for V and 6 bases for J; bases not matched to a gene: 10. Germline assignment: CDR1 SNHLY and CDR2 FYNNEI. The CDR3 is CASSSQGAHGQPQHF. The CDR3 bases are TGTGCCAGCAGCAGCCAGGGGGCTCATGGTCAGCCCCAGCATTTT.

The J gene is TRBJ1-1, the V gene TRBV5-1, with TRBD1 matching over 9 bases. The CDR3 totals 15 residues. Germline values: CDR1 SGHRS, CDR2 YFSETQ. V shed 3 bases and J 0 bases; nucleotides not matched to a gene: 3. The CDR3 region is CASSYTGGMNTEAFF. The DNA for the CDR3 is TGCGCCAGCAGCTACACAGGGGGCATGAACACTGAAGCTTTCTTT.

The gene calls are TRBV10-2 and TRBJ2-3; TRBD2 aligns across 9 bases. The germline gives CDR1 WSHSY, CDR2 SAAADI. With 3 bases clipped from V and 2 bases from J, the junction kept 6 bases outside the gene matches. The CDR3 has 16 residues. The CDR3 sequence is CASSDALAGSTDTQYF. The CDR3 nucleotides read TGCGCCAGCAGTGATGCTCTAGCGGGGTCCACAGATACGCAGTATTTT.

This clone was counted once. This chain joins TRBV2 and TRBJ2-1, with a possible D match to TRBD2 (7 bases). Trimming took off 3 bases at V and 5 bases at J, with 17 bases between the two ends. The germline gives CDR1 SNHLY, CDR2 FYNNEI. This CDR3 is built from 16 residues. The CDR3 region has the DNA TGTGCCAGCAGTGAGGCGGGGGCTAGCCTTGACAATGAGCAGTTCTTC. Protein product: CASSEAGASLDNEQFF.

This rearrangement joins TRBV7-2 to TRBJ2-1, with D possibly being TRBD1 (6 bases). The CDR3 is 15 residues long. CDR1 and CDR2 from the germline V gene are SGHTA and FQGNSA. V dropped 2 bases and J dropped 6 bases, with 14 bases sitting between them. CDR3 coding DNA: TGTGCCAGCAGCTTAAACAGGGTTTCGTTCAATGAGCAGTTCTTC. Translation: CASSLNRVSFNEQFF.

The chain has TRBV9 and TRBJ1-2; 9 bases match TRBD1. The V and J ends lost 4 bases and 0 bases, in that order; junction bases with no gene match: 7. The germline gives CDR1 SGDLS, CDR2 YYNGEE. This CDR3 has 16 amino acids. The CDR3 sequence is CASSPGQGTANYGYTF. The CDR3 DNA reads as TGTGCCAGCAGCCCAGGACAGGGGACGGCTAACTATGGCTACACCTTC.

V is TRBV4-2 and J is TRBJ2-5; 12 bases match TRBD2. Trimming at V came to 3 bases and at J to 2 bases, leaving 4 bases not matched to a gene. Germline V CDR1 and CDR2: LGHNA, YNFKEQ. CDR3 size: 16 residues. This CDR3 is CASSQDGTSGQETQYF. CDR3 nucleotide sequence: TGTGCCAGCAGCCAGGACGGGACTAGCGGGCAAGAGACCCAGTACTTC.